Below, 19 T cell receptor beta chains from the same sample are listed, as sequenced in a study of control samples from healthy donors and cancer patients (dated by TCRdb to about 2020). Library creation used the immunoSEQ multiplex PCR assay. TCRdb retrieved this table from immuneACCESS and kept in-frame rearrangements only. Not all clones are present; in checked studies, unresolved V genes account for under half, and no reason is known for the remainder. For this sample the table gives tens of thousands of clones, of which about 89% were detected only once. The top ten hold roughly 10% of the sample. Source material: PBMCs. The receptors derive from a woman aged 55-69 years with lung cancer.

The chain recombines TRBV5-1 with TRBJ1-2; TRBD1 matches at 7 bases. V trimming: 3 bases; J trimming: 5 bases; junction bases outside the gene matches: 4. There are 13 residues in the CDR3. Per germline, CDR1 SGHRS and CDR2 YFSETQ. CDR3 protein: CASSSGQDYGYTF. In nucleotides, the CDR3 is TGCGCCAGCAGCTCCGGACAGGATTATGGCTACACCTTC.

V gene TRBV19 combines with J gene TRBJ1-2, with D uncertain. The CDR3 length is 13 residues. CDR1 LNHDA and CDR2 SQIVND come from the germline V gene (reference sequence). Trimming pared 2 bases from V and 5 bases from J, leaving 9 bases between. The CDR3 sequence: CASSIKTHYGYTF. CDR3 DNA sequence: TGTGCCAGTAGTATAAAGACTCATTATGGCTACACCTTC.

The genes are TRBV18 and TRBJ1-1; D is unclear. Germline V gene data show CDR1 as KGHSH and CDR2 as LQKENI. Trimming left V 1 base short and J 2 bases short, with 14 bases between. This CDR3 has 16 residues. The CDR3, as DNA: TGTGCCAGCTCACCACAGGGTTTTGGTGGTAACACTGAAGCTTTCTTT. Translation gives CASSPQGFGGNTEAFF.

This clone appeared a single time. The rearrangement uses TRBV19 and TRBJ1-4; no definite D call. The CDR3 has 14 residues. CDR1 is LNHDA, CDR2 SQIVND, per germline (reference sequence). V lost 3 bases and J 8 bases, leaving 13 bases between the germline ends. CDR3 loop: CASSINLLGEKLFF. CDR3 DNA sequence: TGTGCCAGTAGTATCAACCTCCTAGGGGAAAAACTGTTTTTT.

The V and J genes are TRBV5-6 and TRBJ1-1, with TRBD1 as a possible D gene (5 bases). V lost 0 bases, J lost 5 bases, and 8 bases lay in between. Germline loops: CDR1 SGHDT, CDR2 YYEEEE. The CDR3 has 13 amino acids. CDR3 nucleotides: TGTGCCAGCAGCTTGGACCAGGGAACTGAAGCTTTCTTT. Translating it yields CASSLDQGTEAFF.

V is TRBV30 and J is TRBJ1-1, with D possibly matching TRBD1 (5 bases). V dropped 2 bases and J dropped 11 bases, with 12 bases sitting between them. Per germline, CDR1 GTSNPN and CDR2 SVGIG (reference sequence). The CDR3 spans 11 residues. The CDR3 spells CAWSRTGVAFF. DNA for the CDR3: TGTGCCTGGAGTCGAACGGGGGTGGCTTTCTTT.

The chain carries TRBV20-1 and TRBJ2-5; D possibly uses TRBD1 or TRBD2 (5 bases each). The CDR3 totals 13 residues. CDR1 is DFQATT, CDR2 SNEGSKA, per germline (reference sequence). Deletions cut 4 bases from V and 2 bases from J, with 11 bases between. The chain's CDR3 is CSAIEGPQETQYF. CDR3 DNA sequence: TGCAGTGCTATTGAGGGACCGCAAGAGACCCAGTACTTC.

The chain links TRBV13 to TRBJ1-1; D is perhaps TRBD1 (5 bases). Trimming took off 1 base at V and 1 base at J, with 10 bases between the two ends. Germline V lookup: CDR1 PRHDT, CDR2 FYEKMQ (reference sequence). This CDR3 has 15 amino acids. This chain's CDR3 is CASSLDPGRNTEAFF. DNA for the CDR3: TGTGCCAGCAGCTTAGATCCGGGGCGGAACACTGAAGCTTTCTTT.

This chain joins TRBV21-1 and TRBJ2-2. TRBV21-1 constitutes a pseudogene. This CDR3 is built from 13 residues. The CDR3 protein is CASSHVPTGELFF. The CDR3 DNA is TGTGCCAGCAGCCACGTGCCCACCGGGGAGCTGTTTTTT.

The chain carries TRBV6-1 and TRBJ2-1, with a possible D match to TRBD2 (6 bases). Trimming shortened V by 1 base and J by 4 bases, and 11 bases separated the two germline ends. This CDR3 region has 15 residues. Germline assignment: CDR1 MNHNS and CDR2 SASEGT. The DNA of the CDR3 is TGTGCCAGCAGTGAAGGCCTAGCGAGTTACAATGAGCAGTTCTTC. It specifies CASSEGLASYNEQFF.

V and J are TRBV9 and TRBJ1-5, with unresolved D. The CDR3 sequence is 11 residues long. Trimming took off 3 bases at V and 5 bases at J, with 3 bases between the two ends. CDR1 SGDLS and CDR2 YYNGEE come from the germline V gene. The CDR3 nucleotides read TGTGCCAGCAGCGCCCATCAGCCCCAGCATTTT. Translation: CASSAHQPQHF.

This CDR3 reads CASSLWGDTGELFF. The CDR3 DNA follows: TGTGCCAGCAGCTTGTGGGGGGACACCGGGGAGCTGTTTTTT. J is TRBJ2-2 and V is TRBV5-4; possibly TRBD2 for D (6 bases). V was clipped by 1 base and J by 3 bases, with 7 bases between them. The germline V gene has CDR1 SGHNT and CDR2 YYREEE (reference sequence). The CDR3 sequence is 14 residues long.

V gene TRBV24-1 combines with J gene TRBJ2-1; 7 bases are shared with TRBD2. The CDR3 contains 15 residues. Losses at the gene ends were 0 bases for V and 9 bases for J; bases not matched to a gene: 7. Germline V CDR1 and CDR2: KGHDR, SFDVKD. CDR3 amino acids: CATSDLQRGSAEQFF. CDR3 nucleotide sequence: TGTGCCACCAGTGATTTGCAGCGGGGTTCGGCTGAGCAGTTCTTC.

The chain combines TRBV2 with TRBJ1-2, with D unclear. This CDR3 region has 12 residues. In germline, CDR1 is SNHLY, CDR2 FYNNEI. V lost 2 bases, J lost 2 bases, and 3 bases lay in between. This CDR3 is CASSEQNYGYTF. The CDR3 DNA sequence: TGTGCCAGCAGTGAACAGAACTATGGCTACACCTTC.

In this sample, this clone turned up a few times. This sequence joins TRBV18 and TRBJ1-5; TRBD1 might be the D (5 bases). Germline lookup yields CDR1 KGHSH and CDR2 LQKENI. Trimming removed 5 bases from V and 7 bases from J, with 12 bases in between. The CDR3 is made up of 13 amino acids. CDR3 DNA: TGTGCCAGCTCAAGCAGGGTGGAGCAGCCCCAGCATTTT. It is translated as CASSSRVEQPQHF.

This chain connects TRBV2 to TRBJ2-3; either TRBD1 or TRBD2 may fit D (5 bases each). The germline V gene has CDR1 SNHLY and CDR2 FYNNEI. This CDR3 region has 12 residues. CDR3 residues: CALAGLAGTQYF. As DNA, the CDR3 is TGTGCGCTGGCAGGGCTAGCTGGTACGCAGTATTTT.

This chain uses TRBV30 with TRBJ1-5; TRBD1 agrees at 7 bases. CDR1 is GTSNPN, CDR2 SVGIG, per germline (reference sequence). This CDR3 has 13 amino acids. V was pared by 5 bases and J by 1 base, with 2 bases of the junction left unmatched. CDR3 DNA sequence: TGTGCCTGGGGACAGGAAAGCAATCAGCCCCAGCATTTT. Translation: CAWGQESNQPQHF.

This chain links TRBV2 with TRBJ2-7; maybe TRBD2 (5 bases). Germline V gene sequence: CDR1 SNHLY, CDR2 FYNNEI. With 3 bases removed from V and 0 bases from J, the gap between germline ends came to 6 bases. CDR3 length equals 13 residues. CDR3 coding DNA: TGTGCCAGCAGTGACGAGGGCTCCTACGAGCAGTACTTC. Protein product: CASSDEGSYEQYF.

V and J are TRBV5-1 and TRBJ2-7; D is perhaps TRBD2 (6 bases). This CDR3 comprises 15 residues. The V and J ends lost 3 bases and 4 bases respectively, with 17 bases between them. Germline V gene data show CDR1 as SGHRS and CDR2 as YFSETQ. This chain's CDR3 is CASSWGVGRGYEQYF. CDR3 in DNA: TGCGCCAGCAGCTGGGGGGTCGGGAGAGGGTACGAGCAGTACTTC.